A single TCR beta chain is shown here with its context. Antigen unknown. The data originate from a study of vaccination and CD4 T cells after COVID-19. About the research overall: The post-vaccine samples came a median approximately 75 days after dose two (range 14 to 241). Whole-study results and caveats: Convalescent patients displayed spike mono-reactivity in 304 of 307 vaccine-specific clones.

Sequenced with the Oncomine TCR Beta short-read assay was DNA taken from cultured CD4+ T cells. TCRdb analysed the PCR reads with MiXCR anew, one entry per CDR3 protein. The data contain roughly 20,000 distinct CDR3 sequences, over 35% of them singletons. V was pared by 2 bases and J by 4 bases, with 6 bases of the junction left unmatched. The V gene's germline CDR1 is SGHDT and CDR2 YYEEEE. The CDR3 has 16 amino acids. Treatment given: roughly 11-day PBMC culture with coronavirus spike peptide pools or control peptides (ViraFEST assay). This sample comprised CD4+ T cells from blood, cultured in vitro, obtained before SARS-CoV-2 vaccination. The chain combines TRBV5-6 with TRBJ2-2; 9 nucleotides match TRBD1. The clonotype originates from a human donor who received a COVID-19 vaccine. CDR3 amino acids: CASSFRGTGITGELFF. CDR3 sequence (DNA): TGTGCCAGCAGCTTTCGAGGGACAGGGATCACCGGGGAGCTGTTTTTT.